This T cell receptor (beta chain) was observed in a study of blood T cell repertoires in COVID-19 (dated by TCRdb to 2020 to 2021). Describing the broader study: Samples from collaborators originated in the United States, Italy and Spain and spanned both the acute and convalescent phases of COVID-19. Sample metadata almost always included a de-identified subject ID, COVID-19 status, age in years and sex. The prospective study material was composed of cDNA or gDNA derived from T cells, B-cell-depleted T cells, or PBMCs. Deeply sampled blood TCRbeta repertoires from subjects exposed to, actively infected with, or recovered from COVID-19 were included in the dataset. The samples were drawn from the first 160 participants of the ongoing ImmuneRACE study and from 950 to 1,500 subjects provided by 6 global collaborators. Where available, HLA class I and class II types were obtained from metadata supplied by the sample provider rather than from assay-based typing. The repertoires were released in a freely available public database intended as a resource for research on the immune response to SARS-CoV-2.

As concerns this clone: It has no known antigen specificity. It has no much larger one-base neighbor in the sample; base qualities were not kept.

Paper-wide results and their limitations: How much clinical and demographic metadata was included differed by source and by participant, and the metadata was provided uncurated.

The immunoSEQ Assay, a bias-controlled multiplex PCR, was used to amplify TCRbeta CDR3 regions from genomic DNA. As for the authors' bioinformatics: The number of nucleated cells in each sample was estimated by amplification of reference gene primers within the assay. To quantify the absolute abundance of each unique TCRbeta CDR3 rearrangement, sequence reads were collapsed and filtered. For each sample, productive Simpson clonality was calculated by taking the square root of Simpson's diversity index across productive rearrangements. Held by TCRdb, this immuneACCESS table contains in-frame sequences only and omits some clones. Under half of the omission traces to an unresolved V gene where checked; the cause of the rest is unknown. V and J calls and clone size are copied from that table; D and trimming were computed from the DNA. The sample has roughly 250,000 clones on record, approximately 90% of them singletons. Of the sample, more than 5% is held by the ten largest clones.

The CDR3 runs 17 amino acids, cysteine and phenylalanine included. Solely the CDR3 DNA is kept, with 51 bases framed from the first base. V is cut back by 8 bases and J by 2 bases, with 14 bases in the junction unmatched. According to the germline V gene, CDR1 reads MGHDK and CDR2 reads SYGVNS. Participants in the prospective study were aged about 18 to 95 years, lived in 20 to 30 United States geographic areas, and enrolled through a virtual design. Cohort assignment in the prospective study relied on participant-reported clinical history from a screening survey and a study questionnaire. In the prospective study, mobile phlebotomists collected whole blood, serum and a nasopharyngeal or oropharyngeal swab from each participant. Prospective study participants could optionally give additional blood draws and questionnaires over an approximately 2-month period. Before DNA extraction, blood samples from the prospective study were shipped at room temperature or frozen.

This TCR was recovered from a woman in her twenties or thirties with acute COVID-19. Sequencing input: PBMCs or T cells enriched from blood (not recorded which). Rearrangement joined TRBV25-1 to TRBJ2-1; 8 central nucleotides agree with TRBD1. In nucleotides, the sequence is TGTGCCAGCCGTCCCGAATTGGGACAGGCTACCTACAATGAGCAGTTCTTC. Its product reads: CASRPELGQATYNEQFF.